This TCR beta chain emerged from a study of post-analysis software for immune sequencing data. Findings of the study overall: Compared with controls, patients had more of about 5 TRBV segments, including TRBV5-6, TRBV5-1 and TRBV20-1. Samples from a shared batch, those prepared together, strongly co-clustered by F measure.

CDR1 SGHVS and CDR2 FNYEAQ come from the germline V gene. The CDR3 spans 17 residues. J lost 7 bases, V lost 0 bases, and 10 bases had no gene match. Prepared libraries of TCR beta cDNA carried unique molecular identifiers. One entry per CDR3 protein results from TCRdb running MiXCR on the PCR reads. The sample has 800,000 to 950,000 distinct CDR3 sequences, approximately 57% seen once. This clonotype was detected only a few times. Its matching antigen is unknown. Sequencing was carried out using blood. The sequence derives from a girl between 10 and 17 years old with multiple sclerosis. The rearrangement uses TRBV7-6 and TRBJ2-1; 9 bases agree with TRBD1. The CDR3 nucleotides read TGTGCCAGCAGCTTAGCGTTGGGGACAGGGACCCAAAATGAGCAGTTCTTC. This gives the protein CASSLALGTGTQNEQFF.